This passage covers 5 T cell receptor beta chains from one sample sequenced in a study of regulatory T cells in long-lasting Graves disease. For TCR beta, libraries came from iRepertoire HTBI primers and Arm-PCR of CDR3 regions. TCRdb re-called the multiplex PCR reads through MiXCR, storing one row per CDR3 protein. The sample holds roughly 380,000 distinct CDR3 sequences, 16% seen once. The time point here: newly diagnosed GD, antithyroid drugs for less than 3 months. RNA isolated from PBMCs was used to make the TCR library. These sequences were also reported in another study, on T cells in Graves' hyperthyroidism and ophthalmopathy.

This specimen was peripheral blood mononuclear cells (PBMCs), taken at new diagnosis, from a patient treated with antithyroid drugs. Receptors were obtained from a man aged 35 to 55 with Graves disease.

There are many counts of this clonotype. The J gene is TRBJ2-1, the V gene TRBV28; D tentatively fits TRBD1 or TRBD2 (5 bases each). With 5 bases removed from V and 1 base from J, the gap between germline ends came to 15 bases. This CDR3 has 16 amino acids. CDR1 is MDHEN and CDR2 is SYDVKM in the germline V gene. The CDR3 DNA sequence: TGTGCCAGCAGTCCTACGAGGGGTCGGTCCTACAATGAGCAGTTCTTC. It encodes CASSPTRGRSYNEQFF.

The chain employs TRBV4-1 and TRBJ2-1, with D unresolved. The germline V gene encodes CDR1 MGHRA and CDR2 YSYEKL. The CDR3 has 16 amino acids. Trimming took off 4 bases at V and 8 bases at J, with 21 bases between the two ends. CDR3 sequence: CASSRRPALVSHEQFF. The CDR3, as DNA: TGCGCCAGCAGCCGACGTCCGGCCCTAGTGTCCCATGAGCAGTTCTTC.

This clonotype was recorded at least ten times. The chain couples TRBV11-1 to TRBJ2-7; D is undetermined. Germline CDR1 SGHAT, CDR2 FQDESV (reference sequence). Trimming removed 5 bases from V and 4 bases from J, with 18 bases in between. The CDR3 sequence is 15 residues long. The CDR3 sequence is CASSLESLEPYEQYF. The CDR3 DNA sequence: TGTGCCAGCAGCCTCGAGAGCTTGGAACCTTACGAGCAGTACTTC.

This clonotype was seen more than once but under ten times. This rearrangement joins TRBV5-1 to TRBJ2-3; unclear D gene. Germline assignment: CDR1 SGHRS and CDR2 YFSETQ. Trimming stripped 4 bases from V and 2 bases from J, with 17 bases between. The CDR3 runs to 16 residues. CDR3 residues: CASSHLPQADTDTQYF. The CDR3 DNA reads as TGCGCCAGCAGCCATCTCCCCCAGGCGGACACAGATACGCAGTATTTT. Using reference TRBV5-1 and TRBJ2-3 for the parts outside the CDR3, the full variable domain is KAGVTQTPRYLIKTRGQQVTLSCSPISGHRSVSWYQQTPGQGLQFLFEYFSETQRNKGNFPGRFSGRQFSNSRSEMNVSTLELGDSALYLCASSHLPQADTDTQYFGPGTRLTVL.

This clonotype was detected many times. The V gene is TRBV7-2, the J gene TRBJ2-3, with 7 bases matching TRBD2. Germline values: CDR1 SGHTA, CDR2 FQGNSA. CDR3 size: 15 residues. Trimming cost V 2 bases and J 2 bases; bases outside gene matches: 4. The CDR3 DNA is TGTGCCAGCAGCTTAATGGCGGGGGTCACAGATACGCAGTATTTT. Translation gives CASSLMAGVTDTQYF. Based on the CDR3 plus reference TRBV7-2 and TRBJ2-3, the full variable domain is GAGVSQSPSNKVTEKGKDVELRCDPISGHTALYWYRQSLGQGLEFLIYFQGNSAPDKSGLPSDRFSAERTGGSVSTLTIQRTQQEDSAVYLCASSLMAGVTDTQYFGPGTRLTVL.